The clone carrying this T cell receptor beta chain appeared once. The antigen is not known. The J segment lost 0 bases and the V segment lost 7 bases, leaving 0 bases of the junction unmatched. This CDR3 spans 12 amino acids. Germline V lookup: CDR1 SGHRS, CDR2 YFSETQ. The data were obtained in a study of shared clonotypes between healthy human individuals. General study points: Deeper or shallower sequencing was expected to change how clonotypes are shared among donors.

Method: immunoSEQ multiplex PCR; TCRdb's copy keeps in-frame clones and lacks some. The top ten hold around 24% of the sample, which has some 800,000 clones, approximately 92% seen once. The naive CD8 fraction comprised CD45RO-negative cells positively selected for CCR7 and excluded terminally differentiated effector memory CD45RA+ cells. The receptor was derived from a man aged 25-45 years in good health. Input material: naive CD8+ T cells sorted from blood. The J gene is TRBJ1-1, the V gene TRBV5-1; TRBD1 matches 7 bases. For the CDR3, the DNA is TGCGCCAGCGGACAGGTGAACACTGAAGCTTTCTTT. Translation: CASGQVNTEAFF.